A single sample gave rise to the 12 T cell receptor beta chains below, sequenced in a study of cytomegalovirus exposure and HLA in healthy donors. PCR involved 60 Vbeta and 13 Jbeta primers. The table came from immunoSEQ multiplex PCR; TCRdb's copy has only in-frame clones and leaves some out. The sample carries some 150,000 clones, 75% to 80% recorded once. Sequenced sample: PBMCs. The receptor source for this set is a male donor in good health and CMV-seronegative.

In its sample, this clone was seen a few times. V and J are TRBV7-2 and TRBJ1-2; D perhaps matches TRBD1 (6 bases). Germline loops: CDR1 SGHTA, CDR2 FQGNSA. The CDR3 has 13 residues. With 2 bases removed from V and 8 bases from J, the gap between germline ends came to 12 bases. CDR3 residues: CASSLSAGEGYTF. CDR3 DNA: TGTGCCAGCAGCTTATCGGCAGGGGAAGGCTACACCTTC.

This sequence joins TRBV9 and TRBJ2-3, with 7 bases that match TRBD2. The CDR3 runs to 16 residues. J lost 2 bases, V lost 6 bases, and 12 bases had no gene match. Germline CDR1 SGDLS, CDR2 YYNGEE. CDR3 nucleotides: TGTGCCAGCAAAACAGCCGGGACTAACCTCACAGATACGCAGTATTTT. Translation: CASKTAGTNLTDTQYF.

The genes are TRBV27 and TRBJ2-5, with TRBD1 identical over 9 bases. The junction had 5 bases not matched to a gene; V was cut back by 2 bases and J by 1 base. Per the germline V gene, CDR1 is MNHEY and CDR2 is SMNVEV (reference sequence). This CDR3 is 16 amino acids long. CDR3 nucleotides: TGTGCCAGCAGTTTACTCGGGGACAGGGTCCAAGAGACCCAGTACTTC. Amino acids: CASSLLGDRVQETQYF.

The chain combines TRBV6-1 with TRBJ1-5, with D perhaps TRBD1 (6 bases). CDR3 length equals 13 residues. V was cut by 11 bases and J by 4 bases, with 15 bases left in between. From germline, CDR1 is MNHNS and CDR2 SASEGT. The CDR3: CAVRTAQNQPQHF. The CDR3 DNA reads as TGTGCCGTACGGACAGCCCAAAATCAGCCCCAGCATTTT.

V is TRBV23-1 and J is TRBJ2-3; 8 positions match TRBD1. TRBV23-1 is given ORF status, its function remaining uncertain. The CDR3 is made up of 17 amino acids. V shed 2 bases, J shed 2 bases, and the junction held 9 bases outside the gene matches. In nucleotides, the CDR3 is TGCGCCAGCAGTCAAGTTTACAGGACAGGGTTCACAGATACGCAGTATTTT. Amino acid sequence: CASSQVYRTGFTDTQYF.

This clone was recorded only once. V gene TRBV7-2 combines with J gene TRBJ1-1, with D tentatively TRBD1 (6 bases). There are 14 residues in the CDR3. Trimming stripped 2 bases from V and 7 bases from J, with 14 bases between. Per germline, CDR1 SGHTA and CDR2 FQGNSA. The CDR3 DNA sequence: TGTGCCAGCAGCTTATCAAGCTTGACAGGTGAAGCTTTCTTT. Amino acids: CASSLSSLTGEAFF.

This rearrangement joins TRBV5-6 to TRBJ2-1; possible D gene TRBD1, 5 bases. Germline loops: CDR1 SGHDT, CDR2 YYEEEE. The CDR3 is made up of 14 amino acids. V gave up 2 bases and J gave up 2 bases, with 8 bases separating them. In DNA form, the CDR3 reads TGTGCCAGCAGCTTTGAGACAGCCTACAATGAGCAGTTCTTC. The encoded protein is CASSFETAYNEQFF.

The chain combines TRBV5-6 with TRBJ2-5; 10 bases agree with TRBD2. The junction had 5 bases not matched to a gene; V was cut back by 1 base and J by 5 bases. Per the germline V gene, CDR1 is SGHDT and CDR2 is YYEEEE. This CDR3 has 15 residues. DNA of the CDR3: TGTGCCAGCAGCTTGAAGACTAGCGGGCAGGAGACCCAGTACTTC. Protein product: CASSLKTSGQETQYF.

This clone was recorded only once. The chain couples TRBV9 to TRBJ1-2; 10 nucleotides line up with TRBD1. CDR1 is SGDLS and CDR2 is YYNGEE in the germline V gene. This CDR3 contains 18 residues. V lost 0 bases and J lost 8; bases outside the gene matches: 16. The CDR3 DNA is TGTGCCAGCAGCGTAGAAGGTGCCGGGACAGGGGCCGGCGGCGGCTACACCTTC. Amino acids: CASSVEGAGTGAGGGYTF.

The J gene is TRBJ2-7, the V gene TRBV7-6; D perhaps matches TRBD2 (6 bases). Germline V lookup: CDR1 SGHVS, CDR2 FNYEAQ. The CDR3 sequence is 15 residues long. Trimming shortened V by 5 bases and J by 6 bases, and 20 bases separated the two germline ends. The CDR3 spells CASSPSRGGSAEQYF. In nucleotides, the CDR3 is TGTGCCAGCAGCCCGAGCCGGGGAGGCTCGGCCGAGCAGTACTTC.

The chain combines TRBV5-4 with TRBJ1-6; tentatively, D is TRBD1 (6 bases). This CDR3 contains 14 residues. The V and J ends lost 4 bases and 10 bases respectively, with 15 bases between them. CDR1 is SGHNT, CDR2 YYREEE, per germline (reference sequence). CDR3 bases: TGTGCCAGCAGCCCCCAGGGGCCAGACTCACCCCTCCACTTT. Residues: CASSPQGPDSPLHF. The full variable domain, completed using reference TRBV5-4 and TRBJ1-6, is ETGVTQSPTHLIKTRGQQVTLRCSSQSGHNTVSWYQQALGQGPQFIFQYYREEENGRGNFPPRFSGLQFPNYSSELNVNALELDDSALYLCASSPQGPDSPLHFGNGTRLTVT.

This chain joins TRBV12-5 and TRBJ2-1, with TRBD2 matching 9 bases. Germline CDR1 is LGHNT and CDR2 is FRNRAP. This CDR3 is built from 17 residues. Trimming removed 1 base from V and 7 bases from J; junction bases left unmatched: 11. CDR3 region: CASGLALRGGGRNEQFF. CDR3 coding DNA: TGTGCTAGTGGTTTGGCATTGCGGGGGGGTGGGAGGAATGAGCAGTTCTTC.